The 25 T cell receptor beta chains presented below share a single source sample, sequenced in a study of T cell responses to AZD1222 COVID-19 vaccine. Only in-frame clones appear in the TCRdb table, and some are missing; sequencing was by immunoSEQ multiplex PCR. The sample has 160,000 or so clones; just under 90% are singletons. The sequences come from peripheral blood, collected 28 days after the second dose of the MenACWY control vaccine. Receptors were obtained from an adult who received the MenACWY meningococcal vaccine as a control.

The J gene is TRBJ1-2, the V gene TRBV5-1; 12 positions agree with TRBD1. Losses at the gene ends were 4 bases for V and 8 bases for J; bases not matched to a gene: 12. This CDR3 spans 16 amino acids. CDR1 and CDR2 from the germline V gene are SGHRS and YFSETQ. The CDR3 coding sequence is TGCGCCAGCAGCCGGGGACAGGGGGCCGGGTCGAGAGGCTACACCTTC. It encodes CASSRGQGAGSRGYTF.

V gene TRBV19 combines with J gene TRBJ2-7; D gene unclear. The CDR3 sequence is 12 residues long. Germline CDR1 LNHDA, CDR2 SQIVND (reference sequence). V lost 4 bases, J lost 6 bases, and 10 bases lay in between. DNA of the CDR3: TGTGCCAGTAGTAACAAGTTGGGCGAGCAGTACTTC. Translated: CASSNKLGEQYF.

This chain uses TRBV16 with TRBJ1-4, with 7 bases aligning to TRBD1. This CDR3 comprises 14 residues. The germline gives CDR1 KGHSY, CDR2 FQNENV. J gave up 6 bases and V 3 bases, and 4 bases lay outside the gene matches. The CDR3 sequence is CASSHRGQDEKLFF. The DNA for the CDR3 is TGTGCCAGCAGCCATAGGGGGCAGGATGAAAAACTGTTTTTT.

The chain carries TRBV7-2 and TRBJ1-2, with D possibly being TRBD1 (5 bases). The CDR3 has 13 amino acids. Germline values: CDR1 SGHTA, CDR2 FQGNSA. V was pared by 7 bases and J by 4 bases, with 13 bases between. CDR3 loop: CASNNRRSYGYTF. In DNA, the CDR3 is TGTGCCAGCAATAACAGGCGATCCTATGGCTACACCTTC. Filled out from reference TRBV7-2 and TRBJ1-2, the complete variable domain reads GAGVSQSPSNKVTEKGKDVELRCDPISGHTALYWYRQSLGQGLEFLIYFQGNSAPDKSGLPSDRFSAERTGGSVSTLTIQRTQQEDSAVYLCASNNRRSYGYTFGSGTRLTVV.

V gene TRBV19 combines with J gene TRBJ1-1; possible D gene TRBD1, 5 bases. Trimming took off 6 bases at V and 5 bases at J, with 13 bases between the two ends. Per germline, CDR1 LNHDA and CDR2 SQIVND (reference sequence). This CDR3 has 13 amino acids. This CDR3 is CASSLSGGTEAFF. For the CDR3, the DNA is TGTGCCAGTAGCCTTTCGGGGGGGACTGAAGCTTTCTTT.

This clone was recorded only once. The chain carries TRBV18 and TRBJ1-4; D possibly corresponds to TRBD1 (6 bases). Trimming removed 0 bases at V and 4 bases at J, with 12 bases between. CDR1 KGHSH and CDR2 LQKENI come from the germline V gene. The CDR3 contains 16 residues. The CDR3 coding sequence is TGTGCCAGCTCACCACCTGCAGGGGCTCATAATGAAAAACTGTTTTTT. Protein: CASSPPAGAHNEKLFF. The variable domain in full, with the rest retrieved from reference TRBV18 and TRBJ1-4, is NAGVMQNPRHLVRRRGQEARLRCSPMKGHSHVYWYRQLPEEGLKFMVYLQKENIIDESGMPKERFSAEFPKEGPSILRIQQVVRGDSAAYFCASSPPAGAHNEKLFFGSGTQLSVL.

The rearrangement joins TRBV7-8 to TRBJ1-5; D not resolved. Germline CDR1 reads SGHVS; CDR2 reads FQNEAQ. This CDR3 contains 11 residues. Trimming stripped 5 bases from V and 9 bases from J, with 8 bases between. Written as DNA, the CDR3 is TGTGCCAGCAGCCGGGAGGGGCCCCAGCATTTT. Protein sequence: CASSREGPQHF.

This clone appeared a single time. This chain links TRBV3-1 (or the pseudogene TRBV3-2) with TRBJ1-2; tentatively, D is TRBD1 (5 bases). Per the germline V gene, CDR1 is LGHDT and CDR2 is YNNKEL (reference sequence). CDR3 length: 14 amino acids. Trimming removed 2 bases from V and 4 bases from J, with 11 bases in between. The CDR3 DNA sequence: TGTGCCAGCAGCCAACAATCAGGGATCTATGGCTACACCTTC. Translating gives CASSQQSGIYGYTF.

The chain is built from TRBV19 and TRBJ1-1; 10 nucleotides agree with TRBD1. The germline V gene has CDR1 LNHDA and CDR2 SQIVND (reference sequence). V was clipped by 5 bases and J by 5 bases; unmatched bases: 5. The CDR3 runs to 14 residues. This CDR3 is CASSLGQGMTEAFF. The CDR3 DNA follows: TGTGCCAGTAGTTTGGGACAGGGGATGACTGAAGCTTTCTTT.

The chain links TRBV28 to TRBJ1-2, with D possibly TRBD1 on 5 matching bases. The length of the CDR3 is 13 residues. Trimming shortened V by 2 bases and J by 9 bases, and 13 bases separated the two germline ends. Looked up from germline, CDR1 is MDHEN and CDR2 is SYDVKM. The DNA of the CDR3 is TGTGCCAGCAGTTTAGGGGGGGGAGTCAGCTACACCTTC. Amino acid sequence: CASSLGGGVSYTF.

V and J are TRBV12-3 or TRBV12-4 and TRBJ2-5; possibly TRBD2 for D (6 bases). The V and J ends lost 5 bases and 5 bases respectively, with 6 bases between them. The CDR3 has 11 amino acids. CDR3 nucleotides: TGTGCCAGCAGTCGGGGGGAGACCCAGTACTTC. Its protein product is CASSRGETQYF.

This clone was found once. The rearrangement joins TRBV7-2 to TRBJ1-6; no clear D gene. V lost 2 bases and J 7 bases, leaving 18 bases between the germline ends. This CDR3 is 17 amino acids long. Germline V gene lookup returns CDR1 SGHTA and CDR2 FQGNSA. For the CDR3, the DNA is TGTGCCAGCAGCTTAATGTCCGGTGGGCGGCTGAATTCACCCCTCCACTTT. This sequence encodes CASSLMSGGRLNSPLHF.

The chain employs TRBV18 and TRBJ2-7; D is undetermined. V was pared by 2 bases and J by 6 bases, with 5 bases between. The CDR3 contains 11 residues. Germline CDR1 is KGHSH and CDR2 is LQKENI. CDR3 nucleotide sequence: TGTGCCAGCTCACCAGGGATCGAGCAGTACTTC. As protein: CASSPGIEQYF. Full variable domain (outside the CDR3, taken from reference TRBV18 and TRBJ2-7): NAGVMQNPRHLVRRRGQEARLRCSPMKGHSHVYWYRQLPEEGLKFMVYLQKENIIDESGMPKERFSAEFPKEGPSILRIQQVVRGDSAAYFCASSPGIEQYFGPGTRLTVT.

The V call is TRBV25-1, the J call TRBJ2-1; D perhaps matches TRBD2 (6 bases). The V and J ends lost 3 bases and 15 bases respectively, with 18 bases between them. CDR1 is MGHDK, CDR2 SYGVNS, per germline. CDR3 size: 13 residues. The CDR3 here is CASSESSAEKRFF. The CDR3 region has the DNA TGTGCCAGCAGTGAGTCTAGCGCGGAGAAACGGTTCTTC.

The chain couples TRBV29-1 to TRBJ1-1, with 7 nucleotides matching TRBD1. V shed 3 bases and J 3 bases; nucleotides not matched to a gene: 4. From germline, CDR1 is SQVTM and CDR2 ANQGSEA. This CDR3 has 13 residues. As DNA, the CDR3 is TGCAGCGTTGAGGAGCAGGGGGACACTGAAGCTTTCTTT. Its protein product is CSVEEQGDTEAFF.

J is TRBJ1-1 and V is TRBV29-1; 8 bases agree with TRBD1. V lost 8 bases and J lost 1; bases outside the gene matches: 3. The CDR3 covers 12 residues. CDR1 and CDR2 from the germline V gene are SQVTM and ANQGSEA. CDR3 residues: CSSRGRNTEAFF. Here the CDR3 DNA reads TGCAGCTCCAGGGGGCGGAACACTGAAGCTTTCTTT.

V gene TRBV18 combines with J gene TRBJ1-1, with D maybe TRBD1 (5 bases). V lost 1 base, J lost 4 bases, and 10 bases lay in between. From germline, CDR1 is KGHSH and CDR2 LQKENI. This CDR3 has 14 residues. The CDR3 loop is CASSPQGKSTEAFF. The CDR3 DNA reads TGTGCCAGCTCACCACAGGGGAAGAGCACTGAAGCTTTCTTT.

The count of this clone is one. The CDR3 DNA follows: TGTGCCAGCAGTCCCGGTTTCGGGGTCATGAACACTGAAGCTTTCTTT. Its translation: CASSPGFGVMNTEAFF. The gene calls are TRBV28 and TRBJ1-1; D gene ambiguous. In germline, CDR1 is MDHEN, CDR2 SYDVKM. This CDR3 comprises 16 residues. V was clipped by 5 bases and J by 0 bases, with 16 bases between them.

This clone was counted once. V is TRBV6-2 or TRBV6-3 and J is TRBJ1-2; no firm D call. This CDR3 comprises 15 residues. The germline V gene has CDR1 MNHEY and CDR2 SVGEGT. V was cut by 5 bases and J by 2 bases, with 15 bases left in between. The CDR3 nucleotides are TGTGCCAGCAGTGACGACGGCGGGCGGAACTATGGCTACACCTTC. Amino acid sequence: CASSDDGGRNYGYTF.

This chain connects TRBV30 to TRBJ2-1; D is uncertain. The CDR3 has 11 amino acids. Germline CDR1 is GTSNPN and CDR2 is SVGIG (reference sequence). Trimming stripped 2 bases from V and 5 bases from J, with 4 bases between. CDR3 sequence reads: CAWSLDNEQFF. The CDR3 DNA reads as TGTGCCTGGAGTTTAGACAATGAGCAGTTCTTC.

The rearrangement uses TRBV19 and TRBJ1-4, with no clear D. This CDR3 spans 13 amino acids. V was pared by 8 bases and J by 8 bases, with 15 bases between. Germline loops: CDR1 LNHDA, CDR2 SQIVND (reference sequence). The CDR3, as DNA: TGTGCCAGTGTCTCCAACGCACGGGAAAAACTGTTTTTT. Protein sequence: CASVSNAREKLFF. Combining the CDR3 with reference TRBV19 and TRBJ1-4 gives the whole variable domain DGGITQSPKYLFRKEGQNVTLSCEQNLNHDAMYWYRQDPGQGLRLIYYSQIVNDFQKGDIAEGYSVSREKKESFPLTVTSAQKNPTAFYLCASVSNAREKLFFGSGTQLSVL.

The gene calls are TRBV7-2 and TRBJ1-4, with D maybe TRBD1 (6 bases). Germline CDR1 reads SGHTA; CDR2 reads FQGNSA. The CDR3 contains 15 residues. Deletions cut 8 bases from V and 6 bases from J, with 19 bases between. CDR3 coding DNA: TGTGCCAGCTGTCCTAATGGGGACAAATATGAAAAACTGTTTTTT. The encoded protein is CASCPNGDKYEKLFF.

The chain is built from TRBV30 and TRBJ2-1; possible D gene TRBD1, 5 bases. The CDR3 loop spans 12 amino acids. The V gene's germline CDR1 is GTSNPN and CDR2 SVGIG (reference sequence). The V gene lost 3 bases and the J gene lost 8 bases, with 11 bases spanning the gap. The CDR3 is CAWSQGADEQFF. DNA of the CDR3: TGTGCCTGGAGCCAGGGTGCGGATGAGCAGTTCTTC.

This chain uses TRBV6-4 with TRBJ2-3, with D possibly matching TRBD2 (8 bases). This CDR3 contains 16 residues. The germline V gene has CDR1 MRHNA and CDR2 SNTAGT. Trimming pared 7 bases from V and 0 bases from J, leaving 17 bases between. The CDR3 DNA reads TGTGCCAGCAAAGAGGGGGCTAGCGGGAGCACAGATACGCAGTATTTT. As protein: CASKEGASGSTDTQYF.

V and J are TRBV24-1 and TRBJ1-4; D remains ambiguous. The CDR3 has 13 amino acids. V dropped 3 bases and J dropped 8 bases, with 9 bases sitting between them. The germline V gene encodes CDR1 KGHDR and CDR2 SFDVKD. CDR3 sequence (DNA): TGTGCCACCAGTGATGGAGGGAACGAAAAACTGTTTTTT. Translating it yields CATSDGGNEKLFF.